The T cell receptor beta chain described here comes from a study of T cells in Graves' hyperthyroidism and ophthalmopathy. Study background: Peripheral blood was acquired at first diagnosis, ahead of any therapy whatsoever.

This clonotype has ten or more counts. RNA transcripts provided the source from which TCR beta CDR3 regions were amplified. The HTBI primer set served for first-round RT-PCR of the TCR CDR3. A single record per CDR3 protein comes from TCRdb applying MiXCR to the multiplex PCR reads. The repertoire holds about 640,000 distinct CDR3 sequences, with less than 25% as singletons. Germline lookup yields CDR1 DFQATT and CDR2 SNEGSKA (reference sequence). The CDR3 consists of 15 residues. J lost 1 base, V lost 3 bases, and 4 bases had no gene match. Disease duration was under 3 months in the ophthalmopathy patients, who also had a Clinical Activity Score of at least 3 and a NOSPECS grade of at least 4.

Sequenced: blood. The genes are TRBV20-1 and TRBJ2-3, with 10 positions matching TRBD2. This TCR was sampled from a man younger than 40 with Graves' ophthalmopathy. The CDR3 nucleotides read TGCAGTGCTAGGGGACTAGCGCAGGGCACAGATACGCAGTATTTT. Translation gives CSARGLAQGTDTQYF.